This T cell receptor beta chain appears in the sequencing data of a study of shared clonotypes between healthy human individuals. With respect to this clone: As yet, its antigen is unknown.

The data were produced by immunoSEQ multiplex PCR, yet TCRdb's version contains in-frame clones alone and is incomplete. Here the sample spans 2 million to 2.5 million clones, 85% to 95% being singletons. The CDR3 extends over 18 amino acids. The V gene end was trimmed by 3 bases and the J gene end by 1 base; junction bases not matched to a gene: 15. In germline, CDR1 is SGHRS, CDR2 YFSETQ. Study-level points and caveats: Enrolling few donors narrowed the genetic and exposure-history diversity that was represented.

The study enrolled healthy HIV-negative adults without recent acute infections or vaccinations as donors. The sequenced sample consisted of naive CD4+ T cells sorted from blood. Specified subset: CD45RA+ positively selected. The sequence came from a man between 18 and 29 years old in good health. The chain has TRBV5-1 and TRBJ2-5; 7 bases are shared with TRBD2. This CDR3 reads CASSSVPSGAPFQETQYF. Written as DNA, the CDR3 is TGCGCCAGCAGCTCCGTCCCTAGCGGAGCTCCCTTCCAAGAGACCCAGTACTTC.